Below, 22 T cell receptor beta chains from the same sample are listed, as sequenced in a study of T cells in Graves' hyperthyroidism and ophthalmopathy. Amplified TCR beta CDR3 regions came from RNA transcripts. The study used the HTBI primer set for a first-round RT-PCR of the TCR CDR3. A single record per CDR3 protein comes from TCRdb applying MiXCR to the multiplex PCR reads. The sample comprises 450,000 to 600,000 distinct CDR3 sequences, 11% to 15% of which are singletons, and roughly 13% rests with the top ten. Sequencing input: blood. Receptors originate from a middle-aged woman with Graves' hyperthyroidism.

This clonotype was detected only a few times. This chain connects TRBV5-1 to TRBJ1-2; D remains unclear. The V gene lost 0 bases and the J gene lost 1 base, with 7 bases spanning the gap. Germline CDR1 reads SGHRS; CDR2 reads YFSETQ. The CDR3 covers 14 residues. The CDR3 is CASSLDGNNYGYTF. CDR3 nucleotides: TGCGCCAGCAGCTTGGATGGGAATAACTATGGCTACACCTTC.

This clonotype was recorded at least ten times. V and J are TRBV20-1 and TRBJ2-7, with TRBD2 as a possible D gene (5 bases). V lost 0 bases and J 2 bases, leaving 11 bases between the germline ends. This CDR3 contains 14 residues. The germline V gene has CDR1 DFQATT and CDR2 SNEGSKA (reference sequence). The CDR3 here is CSARDSGKPYEQYF. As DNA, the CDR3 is TGCAGTGCTAGAGATTCGGGGAAACCCTACGAGCAGTACTTC.

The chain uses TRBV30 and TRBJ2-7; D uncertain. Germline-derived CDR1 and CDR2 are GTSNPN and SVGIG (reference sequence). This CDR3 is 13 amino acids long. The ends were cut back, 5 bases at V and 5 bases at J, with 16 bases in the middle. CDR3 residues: CAWGDGIRNEQYF. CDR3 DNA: TGTGCCTGGGGAGATGGGATCCGAAACGAGCAGTACTTC.

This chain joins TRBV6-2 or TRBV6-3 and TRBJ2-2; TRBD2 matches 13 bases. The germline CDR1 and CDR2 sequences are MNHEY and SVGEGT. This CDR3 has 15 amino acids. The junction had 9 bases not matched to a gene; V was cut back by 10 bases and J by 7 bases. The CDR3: CANSGLAGDSGELFF. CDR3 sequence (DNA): TGTGCCAACAGCGGACTAGCGGGAGATAGCGGGGAGCTGTTTTTT.

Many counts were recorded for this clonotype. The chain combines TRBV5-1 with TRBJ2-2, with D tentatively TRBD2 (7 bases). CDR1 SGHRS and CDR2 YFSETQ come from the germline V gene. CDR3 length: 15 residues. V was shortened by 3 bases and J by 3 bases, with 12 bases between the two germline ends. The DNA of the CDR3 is TGCGCCAGCAGCTGGCAGGGGAGGGACACCGGGGAGCTGTTTTTT. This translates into CASSWQGRDTGELFF.

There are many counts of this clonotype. CDR3 region: CASSYGTGNYGYTF. The CDR3 bases are TGTGCCAGCAGTTACGGGACGGGTAACTATGGCTACACCTTC. The chain combines TRBV6-5 with TRBJ1-2; D may be TRBD1 (5 bases). Germline V lookup: CDR1 MNHEY, CDR2 SVGAGI. CDR3 length equals 14 residues. Trimming pared 2 bases from V and 1 base from J, leaving 8 bases between.

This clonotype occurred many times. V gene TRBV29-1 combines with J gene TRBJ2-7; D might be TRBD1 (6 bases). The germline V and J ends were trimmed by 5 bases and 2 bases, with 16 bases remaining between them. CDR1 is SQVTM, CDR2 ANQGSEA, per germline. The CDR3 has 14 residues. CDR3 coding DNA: TGCAGCGTTCGTTCTGGGACAACTACCTACGAGCAGTACTTC. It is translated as CSVRSGTTTYEQYF.

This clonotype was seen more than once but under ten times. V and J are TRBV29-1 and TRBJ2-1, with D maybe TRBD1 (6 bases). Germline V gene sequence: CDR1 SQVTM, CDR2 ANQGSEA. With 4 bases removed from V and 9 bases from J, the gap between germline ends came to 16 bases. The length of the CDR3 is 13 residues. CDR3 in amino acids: CSVVREVGGEQFF. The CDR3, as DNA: TGCAGCGTTGTCCGGGAAGTAGGGGGTGAGCAGTTCTTC.

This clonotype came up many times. Here the CDR3 reads CASRRSGTSLYNEQFF. DNA for the CDR3: TGTGCCAGCAGACGATCCGGGACTAGTCTCTACAATGAGCAGTTCTTC. This chain joins TRBV6-2 or TRBV6-3 and TRBJ2-1; 8 bases are a match to TRBD2. This CDR3 has 16 amino acids. Germline CDR1 and CDR2: MNHEY and SVGEGT. V lost 6 bases and J lost 3; bases outside the gene matches: 10.

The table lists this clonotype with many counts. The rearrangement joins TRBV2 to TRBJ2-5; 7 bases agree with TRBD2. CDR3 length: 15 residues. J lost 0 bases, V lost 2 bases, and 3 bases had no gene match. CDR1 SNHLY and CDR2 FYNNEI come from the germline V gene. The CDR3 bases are TGTGCCAGCAGTGAAAGAGCGGGGTACCAAGAGACCCAGTACTTC. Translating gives CASSERAGYQETQYF.

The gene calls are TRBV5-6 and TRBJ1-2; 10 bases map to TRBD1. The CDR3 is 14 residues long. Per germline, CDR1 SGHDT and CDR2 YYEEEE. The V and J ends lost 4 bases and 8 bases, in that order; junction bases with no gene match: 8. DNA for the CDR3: TGTGCCAGCAGCCACGACAGGGGGCGAGAGGGCTACACCTTC. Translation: CASSHDRGREGYTF.

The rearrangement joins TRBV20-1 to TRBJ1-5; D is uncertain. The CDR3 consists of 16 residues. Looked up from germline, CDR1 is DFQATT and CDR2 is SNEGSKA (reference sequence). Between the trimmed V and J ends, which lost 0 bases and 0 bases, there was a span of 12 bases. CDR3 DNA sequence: TGCAGTGCTAGAGATATTAGGACGGATAGCAATCAGCCCCAGCATTTT. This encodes CSARDIRTDSNQPQHF.

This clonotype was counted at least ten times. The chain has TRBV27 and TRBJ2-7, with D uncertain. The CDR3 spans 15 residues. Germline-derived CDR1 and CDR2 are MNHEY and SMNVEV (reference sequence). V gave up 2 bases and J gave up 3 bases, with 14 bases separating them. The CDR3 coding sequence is TGTGCCAGCAGTTTAGAAGTCGACGGTGGCTACGAGCAGTACTTC. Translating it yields CASSLEVDGGYEQYF.

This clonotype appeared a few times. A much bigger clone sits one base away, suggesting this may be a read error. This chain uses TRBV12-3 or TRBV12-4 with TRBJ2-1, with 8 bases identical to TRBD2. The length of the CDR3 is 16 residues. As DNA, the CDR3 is TGTGCCAGCAGTCCCCTAGGGGCGGGAGGCGGGAATGAGCAGTCCTTC. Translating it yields CASSPLGAGGGNEQSF.

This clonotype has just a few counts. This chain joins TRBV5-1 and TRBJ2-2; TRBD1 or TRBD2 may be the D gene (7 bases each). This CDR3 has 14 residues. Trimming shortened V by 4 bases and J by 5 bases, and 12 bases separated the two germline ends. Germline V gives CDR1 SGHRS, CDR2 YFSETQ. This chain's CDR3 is CASSPQGGTGELFF. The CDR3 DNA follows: TGCGCCAGCAGCCCCCAGGGGGGGACCGGGGAGCTGTTTTTT.

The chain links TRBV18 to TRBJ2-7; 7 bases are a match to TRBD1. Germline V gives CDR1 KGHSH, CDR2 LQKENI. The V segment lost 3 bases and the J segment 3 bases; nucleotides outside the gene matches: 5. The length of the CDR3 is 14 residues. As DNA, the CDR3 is TGTGCCAGCTCACCGGACAGGAACTACTACGAGCAGTACTTC. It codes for CASSPDRNYYEQYF.

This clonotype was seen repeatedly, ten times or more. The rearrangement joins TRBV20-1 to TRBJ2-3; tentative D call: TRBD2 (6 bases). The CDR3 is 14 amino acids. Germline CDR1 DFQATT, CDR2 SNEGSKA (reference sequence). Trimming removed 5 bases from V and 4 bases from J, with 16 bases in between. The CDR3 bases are TGCAGTGCTTGGAGGCGGGGCAGGGCAGATACGCAGTATTTT. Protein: CSAWRRGRADTQYF.

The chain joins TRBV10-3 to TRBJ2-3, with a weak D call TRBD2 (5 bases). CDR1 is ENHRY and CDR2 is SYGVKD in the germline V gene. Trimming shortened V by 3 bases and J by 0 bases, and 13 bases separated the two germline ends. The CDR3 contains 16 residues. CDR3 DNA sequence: TGTGCCATCAGTGAACCATTACGGGGAAGCACAGATACGCAGTATTTT. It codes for CAISEPLRGSTDTQYF.

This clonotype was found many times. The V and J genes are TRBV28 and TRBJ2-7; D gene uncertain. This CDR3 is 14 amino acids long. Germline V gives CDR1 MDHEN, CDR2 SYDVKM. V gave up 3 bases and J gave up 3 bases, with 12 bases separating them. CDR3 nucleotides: TGTGCCAGCAGTTTTCTTCGGACCGACTACGAGCAGTACTTC. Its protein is CASSFLRTDYEQYF.

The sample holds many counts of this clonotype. The CDR3 DNA sequence: TGCGCCAGTAGAGAGACAGGCGGAACTGAAGCTTTCTTT. This encodes CASRETGGTEAFF. This rearrangement joins TRBV5-1 to TRBJ1-1; perhaps TRBD1 as D (6 bases). The CDR3 totals 13 residues. V lost 8 bases and J 5 bases, leaving 16 bases between the germline ends. CDR1 is SGHRS, CDR2 YFSETQ, per germline. The full variable domain, rest sourced from reference TRBV5-1 and TRBJ1-1, is KAGVTQTPRYLIKTRGQQVTLSCSPISGHRSVSWYQQTPGQGLQFLFEYFSETQRNKGNFPGRFSGRQFSNSRSEMNVSTLELGDSALYLCASRETGGTEAFFGQGTRLTVV.

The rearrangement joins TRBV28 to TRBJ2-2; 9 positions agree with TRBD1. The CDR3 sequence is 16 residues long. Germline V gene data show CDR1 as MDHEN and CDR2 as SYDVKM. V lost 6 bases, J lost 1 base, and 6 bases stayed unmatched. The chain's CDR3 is CASSSQDRGNTGELFF. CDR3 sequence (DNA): TGTGCCAGCAGCTCCCAGGACAGGGGGAACACCGGGGAGCTGTTTTTT.

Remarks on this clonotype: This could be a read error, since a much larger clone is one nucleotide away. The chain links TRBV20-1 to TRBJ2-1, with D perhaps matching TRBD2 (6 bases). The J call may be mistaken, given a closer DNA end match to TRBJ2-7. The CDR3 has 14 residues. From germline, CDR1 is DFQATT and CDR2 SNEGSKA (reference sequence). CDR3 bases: TGCAGTGCCCCGGGACTTCGCTGGGGCAATGAGCAGTACTTC. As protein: CSAPGLRWGNEQYF.